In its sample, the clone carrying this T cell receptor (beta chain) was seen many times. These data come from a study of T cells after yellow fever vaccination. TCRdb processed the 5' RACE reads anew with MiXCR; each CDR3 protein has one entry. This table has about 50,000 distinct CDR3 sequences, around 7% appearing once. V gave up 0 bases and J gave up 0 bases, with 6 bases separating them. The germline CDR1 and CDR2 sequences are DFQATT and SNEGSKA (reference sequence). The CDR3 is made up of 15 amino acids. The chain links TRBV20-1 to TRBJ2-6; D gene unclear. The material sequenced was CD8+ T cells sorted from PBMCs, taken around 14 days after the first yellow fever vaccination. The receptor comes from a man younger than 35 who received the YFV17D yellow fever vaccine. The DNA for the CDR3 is TGCAGTGCTAGAGATCGAAGCTCTGGGGCCAACGTCCTGACTTTC. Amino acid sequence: CSARDRSSGANVLTF.